Following are 5 T cell receptor beta chains from one sample sequenced in a study of blood T cell repertoires in COVID-19. Method: immunoSEQ multiplex PCR; TCRdb's copy keeps in-frame clones and lacks some. The sample carries about 210,000 clones, roughly 80% recorded once. Sequencing was performed on peripheral blood. These receptors all stem from a man aged 55 to 70 with acute or convalescent COVID-19.

The CDR3 coding sequence is TGTGCCAGCAGCTTAGGCCTAGCGGGAGTAGCAGAGACCCAGTACTTC. It encodes CASSLGLAGVAETQYF. The chain recombines TRBV11-2 with TRBJ2-5, with 10 bases lining up with TRBD2. This CDR3 has 16 amino acids. Germline lookup yields CDR1 SGHAT and CDR2 FQNNGV. The junction had 6 bases not matched to a gene; V was cut back by 1 base and J by 4 bases.

The V gene is TRBV28, the J gene TRBJ2-6; D is unresolved. Trimming cost V 4 bases and J 0 bases, with 7 bases left between them. The CDR3 sequence is 15 residues long. Germline CDR1 MDHEN, CDR2 SYDVKM. CDR3 coding DNA: TGTGCCAGCAGTTCAGTACCCTCTGGGGCCAACGTCCTGACTTTC. Encoded protein: CASSSVPSGANVLTF.

The chain employs TRBV9 and TRBJ1-2; 8 bases line up with TRBD1. Per germline, CDR1 SGDLS and CDR2 YYNGEE. The CDR3 runs to 16 residues. Trimming cost V 2 bases and J 4 bases; bases outside gene matches: 10. In nucleotides, the CDR3 is TGTGCCAGCAGCGTCGCAGGTTCAGGGGGCCCCTATGGCTACACCTTC. It is translated as CASSVAGSGGPYGYTF. Full variable domain (outside the CDR3, taken from reference TRBV9 and TRBJ1-2): DSGVTQTPKHLITATGQRVTLRCSPRSGDLSVYWYQQSLDQGLQFLIQYYNGEERAKGNILERFSAQQFPDLHSELNLSSLELGDSALYFCASSVAGSGGPYGYTFGSGTRLTVV.

The rearrangement joins TRBV19 to TRBJ2-3; TRBD2 aligns across 7 bases. The V and J ends lost 6 bases and 2 bases, in that order; junction bases with no gene match: 11. The CDR3 sequence is 16 residues long. Germline V gene sequence: CDR1 LNHDA, CDR2 SQIVND (reference sequence). The CDR3 coding sequence is TGTGCCAGTAGGGACGGGGGGTTCTCGAACACAGATACGCAGTATTTT. Its protein product is CASRDGGFSNTDTQYF.

This chain links TRBV11-1 with TRBJ1-1; D is possibly TRBD1 (5 bases). V was trimmed by 5 bases and J by 4 bases, leaving 11 bases between them. Germline CDR1 is SGHAT and CDR2 is FQDESV (reference sequence). The CDR3 contains 13 residues. The CDR3 reads CASSPGIGTEAFF. The CDR3 DNA reads TGTGCCAGCAGCCCAGGGATTGGCACTGAAGCTTTCTTT. Together with reference TRBV11-1 and TRBJ1-1, the CDR3 gives the full variable domain: EAEVAQSPRYKITEKSQAVAFWCDPISGHATLYWYRQILGQGPELLVQFQDESVVDDSQLPKDRFSAERLKGVDSTLKIQPAELGDSAMYLCASSPGIGTEAFFGQGTRLTVV.